This T cell receptor (beta chain) was obtained from a study of T cells in Graves' hyperthyroidism and ophthalmopathy. Whole-study results and caveats: Most expanded thyroid clonotypes above 0.001 recurred in blood.

TCR beta CDR3 sequences were amplified from RNA transcripts. A set of HTBI primers served as the primers for a first-round RT-PCR of the TCR CDR3. MiXCR was run by TCRdb on the multiplex PCR reads, yielding one entry per CDR3 protein. The sample gives around 490,000 distinct CDR3 sequences, just under 20% of which show up once; 40% to 50% is in the top ten. This clonotype came up a few times. What it recognizes is unknown. Mismatch with germline at one junction end may stem from a read error. The V gene's germline CDR1 is SGHDT and CDR2 YYEEEE. The length of the CDR3 is 16 residues. This rearrangement joins TRBV5-6 to TRBJ1-2; D not certain. The clonotype was recovered from a man between 35 and 55 years old with Graves' ophthalmopathy. The sequenced sample was blood. Here the CDR3 DNA reads TGTGCCAGCAGCTTTCCCACGGACGGACCTAACTATGGCTACACTTTC. It specifies CASSFPTDGPNYGYTF.